Here is one T cell receptor beta chain with its context. The record originates from a study of T-cell memory formation after mild COVID-19. Overall study context: TCR clusters were largely donor specific.

Germline V gene lookup returns CDR1 SGHRS and CDR2 YFSETQ. V was shortened by 0 bases and J by 4 bases, with 8 bases between the two germline ends. The CDR3 consists of 14 residues. One entry per CDR3 protein, called by TCRdb with MiXCR from the 5' RACE reads. In the table there are under 300,000 distinct CDR3 sequences, about a sixth of which are singletons. This receptor was identified in a man younger than 30 who had mild COVID-19 (a few samples of this study predate the infection). Cell type and time point are not known. The specimen was PBMCs or a T cell subset sorted from them (not recorded which). The rearrangement joins TRBV5-1 to TRBJ1-3, with D unclear. The chain's CDR3 is CASSLVGYGNTIYF. The CDR3 nucleotides are TGCGCCAGCAGCTTGGTGGGGTACGGAAACACCATATATTTT.